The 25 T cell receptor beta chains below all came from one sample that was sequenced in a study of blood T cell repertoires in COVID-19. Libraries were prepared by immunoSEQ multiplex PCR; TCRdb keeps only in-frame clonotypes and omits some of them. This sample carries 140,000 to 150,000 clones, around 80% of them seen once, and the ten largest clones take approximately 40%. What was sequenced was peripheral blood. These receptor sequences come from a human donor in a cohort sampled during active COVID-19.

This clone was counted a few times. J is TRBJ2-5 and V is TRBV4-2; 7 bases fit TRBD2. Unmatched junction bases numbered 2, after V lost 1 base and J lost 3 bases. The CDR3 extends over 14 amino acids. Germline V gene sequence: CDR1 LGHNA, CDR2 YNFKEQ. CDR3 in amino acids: CASSQGTREETQYF. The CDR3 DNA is TGTGCCAGCAGCCAAGGGACTAGAGAAGAGACCCAGTACTTC.

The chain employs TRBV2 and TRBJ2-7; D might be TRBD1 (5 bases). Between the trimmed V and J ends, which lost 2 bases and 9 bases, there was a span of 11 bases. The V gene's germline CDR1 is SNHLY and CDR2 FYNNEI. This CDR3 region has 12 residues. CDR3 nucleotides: TGTGCCAGCAGTGAAAGAGATAGGGGGCAGTACTTC. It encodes CASSERDRGQYF.

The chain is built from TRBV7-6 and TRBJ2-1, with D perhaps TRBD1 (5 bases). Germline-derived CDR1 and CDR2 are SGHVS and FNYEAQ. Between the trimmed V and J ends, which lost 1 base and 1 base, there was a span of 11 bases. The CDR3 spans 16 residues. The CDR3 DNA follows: TGTGCCAGCAGCTTAGAGGGGTCCCAATCCTACAATGAGCAGTTCTTC. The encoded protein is CASSLEGSQSYNEQFF.

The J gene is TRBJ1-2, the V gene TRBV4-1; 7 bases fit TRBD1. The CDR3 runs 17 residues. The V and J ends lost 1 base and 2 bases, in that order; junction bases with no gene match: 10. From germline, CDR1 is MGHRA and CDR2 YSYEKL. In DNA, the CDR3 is TGCGCCAGCAGCCAAGGAGGGACAGCTAAAGACAACTATGGCTACACCTTC. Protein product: CASSQGGTAKDNYGYTF.

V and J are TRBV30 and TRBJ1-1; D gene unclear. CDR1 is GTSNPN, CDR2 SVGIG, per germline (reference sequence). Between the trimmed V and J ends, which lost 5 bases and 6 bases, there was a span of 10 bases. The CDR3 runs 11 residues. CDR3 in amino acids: CAWDGLPEAFF. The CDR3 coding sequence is TGTGCCTGGGATGGCTTGCCTGAAGCTTTCTTT.

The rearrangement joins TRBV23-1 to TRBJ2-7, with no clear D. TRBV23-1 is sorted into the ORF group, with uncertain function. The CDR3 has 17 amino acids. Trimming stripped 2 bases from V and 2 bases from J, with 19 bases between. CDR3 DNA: TGCGCCAGCAGTCAACCGAGGTGTGGGTGGCGGACCTACGAGCAGTACTTC. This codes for CASSQPRCGWRTYEQYF.

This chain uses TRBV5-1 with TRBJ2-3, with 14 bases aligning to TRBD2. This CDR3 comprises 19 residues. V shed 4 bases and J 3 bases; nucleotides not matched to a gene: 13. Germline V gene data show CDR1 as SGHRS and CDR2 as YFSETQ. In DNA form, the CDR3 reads TGCGCCAGCAGCCCTCGCCCCCGGACTAGCGGGGGGTTGACAGATACGCAGTATTTT. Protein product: CASSPRPRTSGGLTDTQYF.

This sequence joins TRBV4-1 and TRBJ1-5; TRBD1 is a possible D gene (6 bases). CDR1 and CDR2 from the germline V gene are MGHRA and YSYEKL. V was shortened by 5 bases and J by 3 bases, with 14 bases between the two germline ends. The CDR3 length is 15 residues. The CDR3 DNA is TGCGCCAGCAGCGCAACAGGGTTGAACAATCAGCCCCAGCATTTT. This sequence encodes CASSATGLNNQPQHF.

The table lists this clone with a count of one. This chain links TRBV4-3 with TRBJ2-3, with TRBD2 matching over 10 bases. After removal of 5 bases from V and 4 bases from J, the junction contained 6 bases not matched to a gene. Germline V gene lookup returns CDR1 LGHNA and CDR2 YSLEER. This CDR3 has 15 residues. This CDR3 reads CASSIRLAGSDTQYF. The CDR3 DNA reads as TGCGCCAGCAGCATCCGACTAGCGGGTTCAGATACGCAGTATTTT.

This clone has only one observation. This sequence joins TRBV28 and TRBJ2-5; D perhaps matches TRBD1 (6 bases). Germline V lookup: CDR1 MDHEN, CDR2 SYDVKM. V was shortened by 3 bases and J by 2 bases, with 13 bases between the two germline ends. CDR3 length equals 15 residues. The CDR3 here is CASSFNRVRQETQYF. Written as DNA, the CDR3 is TGTGCCAGCAGTTTTAACAGGGTAAGACAAGAGACCCAGTACTTC.

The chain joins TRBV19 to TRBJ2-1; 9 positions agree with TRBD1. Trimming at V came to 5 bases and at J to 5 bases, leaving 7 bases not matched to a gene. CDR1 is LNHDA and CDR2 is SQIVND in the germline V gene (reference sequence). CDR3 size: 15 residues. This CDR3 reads CASSVRDRDHNEQFF. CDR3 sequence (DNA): TGTGCCAGTAGTGTCCGGGACAGGGACCACAATGAGCAGTTCTTC.

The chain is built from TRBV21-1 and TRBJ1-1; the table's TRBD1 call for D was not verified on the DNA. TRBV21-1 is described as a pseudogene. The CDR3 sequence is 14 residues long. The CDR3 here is CASSKRGLVTEAFF. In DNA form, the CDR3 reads TGTGCCAGCAGCAAGAGGGGGCTTGTCACTGAAGCTTTCTTT.

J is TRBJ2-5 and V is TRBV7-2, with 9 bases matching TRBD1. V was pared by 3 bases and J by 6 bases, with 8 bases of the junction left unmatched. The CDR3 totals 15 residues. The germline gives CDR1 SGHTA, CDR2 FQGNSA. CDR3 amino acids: CASSFSTGGRKTQYF. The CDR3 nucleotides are TGTGCCAGCAGCTTTTCGACAGGGGGGAGGAAGACCCAGTACTTC. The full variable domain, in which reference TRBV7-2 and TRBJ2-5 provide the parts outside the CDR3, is GAGVSQSPSNKVTEKGKDVELRCDPISGHTALYWYRQSLGQGLEFLIYFQGNSAPDKSGLPSDRFSAERTGGSVSTLTIQRTQQEDSAVYLCASSFSTGGRKTQYFGPGTRLLVL.

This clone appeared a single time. CDR3 sequence reads: CASSPGQGTDTQYF. For the CDR3, the DNA is TGTGCCAGTAGTCCCGGACAGGGAACAGATACGCAGTATTTT. The chain couples TRBV19 to TRBJ2-3; TRBD1 matches at 8 bases. CDR1 LNHDA and CDR2 SQIVND come from the germline V gene (reference sequence). Trimming took 5 bases from V and 3 from J; bases not matched to a gene: 4. The CDR3 extends over 14 amino acids.

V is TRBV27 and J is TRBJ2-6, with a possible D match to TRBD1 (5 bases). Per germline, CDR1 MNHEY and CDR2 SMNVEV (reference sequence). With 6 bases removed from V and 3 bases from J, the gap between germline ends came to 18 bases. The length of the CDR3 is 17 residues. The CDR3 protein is CASSPGRVLVGANVLTF. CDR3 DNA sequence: TGTGCCAGCAGCCCGGGCAGGGTCCTGGTTGGGGCCAACGTCCTGACTTTC.

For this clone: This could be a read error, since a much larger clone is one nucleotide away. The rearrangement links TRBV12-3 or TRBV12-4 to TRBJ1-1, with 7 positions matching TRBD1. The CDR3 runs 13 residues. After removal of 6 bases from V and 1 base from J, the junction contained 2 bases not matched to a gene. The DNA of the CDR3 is TGTGCCAGCAGACCAGGGGGGAACACTGAAGCTTTCTTT. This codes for CASRPGGNTEAFF.

The CDR3 spells CASSRHRTGPTDTQYF. The DNA for the CDR3 is TGTGCCAGCAGCCGCCATAGGACAGGACCCACAGATACGCAGTATTTT. This chain uses TRBV7-8 with TRBJ2-3; 7 nucleotides match TRBD1. Germline V gene data show CDR1 as SGHVS and CDR2 as FQNEAQ. With 5 bases clipped from V and 2 bases from J, the junction kept 10 bases outside the gene matches. The CDR3 is 16 residues long.

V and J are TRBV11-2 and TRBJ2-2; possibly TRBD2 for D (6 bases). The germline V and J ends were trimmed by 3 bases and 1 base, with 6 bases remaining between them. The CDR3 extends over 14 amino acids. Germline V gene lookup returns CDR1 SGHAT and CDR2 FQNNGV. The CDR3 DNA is TGTGCCAGCAGCTTCGGGGGGAACACCGGGGAGCTGTTTTTT. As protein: CASSFGGNTGELFF.

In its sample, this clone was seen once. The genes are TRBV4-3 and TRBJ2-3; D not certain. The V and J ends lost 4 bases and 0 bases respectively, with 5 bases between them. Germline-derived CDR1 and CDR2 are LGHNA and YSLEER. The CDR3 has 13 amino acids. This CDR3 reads CASSRDSTDTQYF. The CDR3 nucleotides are TGCGCCAGCAGCCGCGATAGCACAGATACGCAGTATTTT.

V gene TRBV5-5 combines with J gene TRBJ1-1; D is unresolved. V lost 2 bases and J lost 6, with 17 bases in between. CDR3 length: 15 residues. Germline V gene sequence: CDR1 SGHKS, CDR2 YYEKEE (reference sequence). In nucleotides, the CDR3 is TGTGCCAGCAGCTTCTTACAGACCCAGAGGGCTGAAGCTTTCTTT. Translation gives CASSFLQTQRAEAFF.

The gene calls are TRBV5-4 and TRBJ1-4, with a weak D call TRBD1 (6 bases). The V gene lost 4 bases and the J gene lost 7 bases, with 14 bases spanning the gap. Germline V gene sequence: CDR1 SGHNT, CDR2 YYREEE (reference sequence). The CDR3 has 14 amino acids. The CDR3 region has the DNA TGTGCCAGCAGCCAACAGGGCGGCGGTGAAAAACTGTTTTTT. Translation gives CASSQQGGGEKLFF.

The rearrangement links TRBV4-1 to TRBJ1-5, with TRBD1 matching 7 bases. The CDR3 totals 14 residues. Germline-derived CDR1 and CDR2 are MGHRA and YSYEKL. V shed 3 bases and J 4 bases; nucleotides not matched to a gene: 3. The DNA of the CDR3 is TGCGCCAGCAGCCAGACAGGGATGAATCAGCCCCAGCATTTT. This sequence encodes CASSQTGMNQPQHF.

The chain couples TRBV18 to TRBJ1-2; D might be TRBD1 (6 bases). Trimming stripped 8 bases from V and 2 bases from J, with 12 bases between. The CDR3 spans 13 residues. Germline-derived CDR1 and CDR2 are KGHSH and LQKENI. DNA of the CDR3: TGTGCCAGCCTTAAGGGACACAACTATGGCTACACCTTC. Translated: CASLKGHNYGYTF.

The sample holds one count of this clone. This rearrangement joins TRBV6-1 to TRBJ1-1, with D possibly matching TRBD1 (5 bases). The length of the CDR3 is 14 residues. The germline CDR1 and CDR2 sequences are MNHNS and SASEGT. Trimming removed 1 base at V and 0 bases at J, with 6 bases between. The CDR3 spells CASSEGTLNTEAFF. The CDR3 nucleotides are TGTGCCAGCAGTGAAGGGACACTGAACACTGAAGCTTTCTTT.

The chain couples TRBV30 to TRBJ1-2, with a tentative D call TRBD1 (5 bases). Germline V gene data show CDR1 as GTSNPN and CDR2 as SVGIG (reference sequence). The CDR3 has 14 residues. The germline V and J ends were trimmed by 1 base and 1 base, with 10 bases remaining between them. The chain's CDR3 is CAWSEPGINYGYTF. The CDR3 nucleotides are TGTGCCTGGAGTGAGCCAGGGATTAACTATGGCTACACCTTC.